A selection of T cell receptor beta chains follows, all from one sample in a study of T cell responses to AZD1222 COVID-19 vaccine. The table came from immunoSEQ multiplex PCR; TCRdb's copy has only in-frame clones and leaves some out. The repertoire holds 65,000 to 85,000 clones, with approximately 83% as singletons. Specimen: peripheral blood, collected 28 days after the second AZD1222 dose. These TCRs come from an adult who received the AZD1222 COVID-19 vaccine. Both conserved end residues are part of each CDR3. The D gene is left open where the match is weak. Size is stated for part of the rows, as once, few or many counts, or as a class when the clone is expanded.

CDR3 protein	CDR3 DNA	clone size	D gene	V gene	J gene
CSVEGALRTGEQYF	TGCAGCGTTGAAGGGGCTCTGAGGACAGGAGAGCAGTACTTC	-	TRBD1	TRBV29-1	TRBJ2-7
CASSPGGIGNQPQHF	TGTGCCAGCAGCCCAGGGGGTATCGGCAATCAGCCCCAGCATTTT	-	TRBD1	TRBV7-8	TRBJ1-5
CASRPDRANSPLHF	TGTGCCAGCAGACCGGACAGGGCTAATTCACCCCTCCACTTT	-	TRBD1	TRBV11-2	TRBJ1-6
CAIAGLASYNEQFF	TGTGCCATCGCCGGACTAGCGTCTTACAATGAGCAGTTCTTC	-	TRBD2	TRBV6-5	TRBJ2-1
CAWSRVHRDTIYF	TGTGCCTGGAGTCGGGTCCATCGGGACACCATATATTTT	once	-	TRBV30	TRBJ1-3
CASSPVAGGPREQFF	TGTGCCAGCAGTCCGGTAGCGGGGGGGCCTCGTGAGCAGTTCTTC	-	TRBD2	TRBV27	TRBJ2-1
CASSLPGQETQYF	TGTGCCAGCAGCTTACCAGGCCAAGAGACCCAGTACTTC	-	-	TRBV21-1	TRBJ2-5
CATSREGQGVQPQHF	TGTGCCACCAGCAGAGAGGGACAGGGGGTACAGCCCCAGCATTTT	few	TRBD1	TRBV15	TRBJ1-5
CASSLQGKFYEQYF	TGTGCCAGCAGTTTGCAGGGAAAGTTTTACGAGCAGTACTTC	-	-	TRBV28	TRBJ2-7
CASSIGLVTDTQYF	TGTGCCAGCAGTATCGGACTCGTCACAGATACGCAGTATTTT	-	-	TRBV5-6	TRBJ2-3
CASRSGTLNTEAFF	TGTGCCAGCAGATCCGGGACATTGAACACTGAAGCTTTCTTT	-	-	TRBV28	TRBJ1-1
CASSPPLAETQYF	TGTGCCAGCAGCCCCCCCCTCGCGGAGACCCAGTACTTC	once	-	TRBV11-2	TRBJ2-5
CASSQDSQVLSYEQYF	TGTGCCAGCAGCCAAGATTCGCAGGTACTCTCCTACGAGCAGTACTTC	-	-	TRBV3-1/TRBV3-2	TRBJ2-7
CAISESRGWGQPQHF	TGTGCCATCAGTGAGTCAAGAGGGTGGGGTCAGCCCCAGCATTTT	-	-	TRBV10-3	TRBJ1-5
CASSLGGNSPLHF	TGTGCCAGCAGCTTAGGAGGTAATTCACCCCTCCACTTT	many	-	TRBV11-2	TRBJ1-6
CASSPTADGSPQHF	TGTGCCAGCAGCCCGACAGCGGACGGTTCGCCCCAGCATTTT	-	-	TRBV5-8	TRBJ1-5
CASSEYGTSGNTIYF	TGCGCCAGCAGTGAGTACGGGACCTCTGGAAACACCATATATTTT	few	-	TRBV10-1	TRBJ1-3
CASSLAGTTEAFF	TGTGCCAGCAGCTTAGCAGGGACCACTGAAGCTTTCTTT	-	-	TRBV7-2	TRBJ1-1
CASIPTIGGTGELFF	TGTGCCAGCATCCCGACTATCGGGGGCACCGGGGAGCTGTTTTTT	-	-	TRBV2	TRBJ2-2
CASSEALEGRALFF	TGTGCCAGCAGTGAAGCGTTAGAAGGGAGAGCACTGTTTTTT	-	-	TRBV2	TRBJ1-4
CASSTTSGGADTQYF	TGTGCCAGCTCAACGACTAGCGGGGGGGCAGATACGCAGTATTTT	-	TRBD2	TRBV18	TRBJ2-3
CASSPRTGNYNEQFF	TGTGCCAGCAGCCCTAGGACAGGCAACTACAATGAGCAGTTCTTC	-	TRBD1	TRBV11-3	TRBJ2-1
CASSLPGQGRTEAFF	TGCGCCAGCAGCTTACCGGGACAGGGGCGCACTGAAGCTTTCTTT	-	TRBD1	TRBV5-1	TRBJ1-1
CASSLSTGSLSNQPQHF	TGTGCCAGCAGCTTAAGCACAGGCTCCTTAAGCAATCAGCCCCAGCATTTT	-	-	TRBV7-9	TRBJ1-5
CASSEARRDYGYTF	TGTGCCAGCAGTGAAGCGCGTCGGGACTATGGCTACACCTTC	-	-	TRBV2	TRBJ1-2
CASGTGILGNTIYF	TGTGCCAGTGGGACAGGAATTCTCGGAAACACCATATATTTT	few	TRBD1	TRBV19	TRBJ1-3
CAWQGGDADTQYF	TGTGCCTGGCAGGGGGGGGACGCAGATACGCAGTATTTT	-	-	TRBV30	TRBJ2-3
CASSLNGGYEQYF	TGTGCCAGCAGCTTAAATGGAGGCTACGAGCAGTACTTC	-	-	TRBV7-3	TRBJ2-7
CASSFRDNREKLFF	TGTGCCAGCAGCTTTAGAGACAATCGAGAAAAACTGTTTTTT	-	-	TRBV5-5	TRBJ1-4
CASSEGRSINYGYTF	TGTGCCAGCAGTGAAGGGCGGAGCATTAACTATGGCTACACCTTC	-	-	TRBV6-1	TRBJ1-2